The next 22 T cell receptor beta chains were all read from a single sample in a study of T cell responses to AZD1222 COVID-19 vaccine (dated by TCRdb to about 2021). Read against the paper, the sample's time point label means: baseline before first vaccination. Receptors were amplified or captured by the immunoSEQ multiplex PCR assay. Imported from immuneACCESS, the table was reduced by TCRdb to in-frame sequences with V and J called. These copies leave out some clones; in studies compared against another copy, an unresolved V gene accounts for under half, and the cause of the remainder is not known. The sample table contains just under 85,000 clones; only one count was recorded for 80% to 90% of them. The ten largest make up around 6.7% of the sample. Source: peripheral blood, taken on day 0 of AZD1222 vaccination. The receptors stem from an adult in good health.

V usage is TRBV7-2 and J usage is TRBJ1-1, with a weak D call TRBD1 (5 bases). This CDR3 region has 15 residues. Germline-derived CDR1 and CDR2 are SGHTA and FQGNSA. Trimming took off 5 bases at V and 6 bases at J, with 19 bases between the two ends. The CDR3 sequence: CASSPPGRLGAEAFF. The CDR3 DNA follows: TGTGCCAGCAGCCCCCCAGGGAGGCTTGGCGCTGAAGCTTTCTTT.

The gene calls are TRBV24-1 and TRBJ2-1; D not resolved. The CDR3 is 14 residues long. Germline values: CDR1 KGHDR, CDR2 SFDVKD. V was clipped by 2 bases and J by 7 bases, with 11 bases between them. The CDR3 DNA is TGTGCCACCAGTGATTGGACGTCCCCTAATGAGCAGTTCTTC. Its protein product is CATSDWTSPNEQFF.

The chain carries TRBV10-3 and TRBJ1-1; the D is unclear. Germline V gene sequence: CDR1 ENHRY, CDR2 SYGVKD. Trimming took 4 bases from V and 0 from J, leaving 9 bases between them. The CDR3 runs 14 residues. The CDR3 sequence: CAISAYGMNTEAFF. CDR3 nucleotide sequence: TGTGCCATCAGTGCGTATGGTATGAACACTGAAGCTTTCTTT.

The chain joins TRBV28 to TRBJ2-6; no reliable D call. The V gene lost 6 bases and the J gene lost 0 bases, with 9 bases spanning the gap. Germline CDR1 MDHEN, CDR2 SYDVKM. The CDR3 contains 15 residues. The CDR3 bases are TGTGCCAGCAGAACCCCGAGCTCTGGGGCCAACGTCCTGACTTTC. It is translated as CASRTPSSGANVLTF.

The V gene is TRBV25-1, the J gene TRBJ1-3; 8 bases align to TRBD1. There are 15 residues in the CDR3. V lost 4 bases and J lost 2; bases outside the gene matches: 4. Germline V CDR1 and CDR2: MGHDK, SYGVNS. CDR3 DNA: TGTGCCAGCAGTGCGACAGGGGAGACTGGAAACACCATATATTTT. It translates to CASSATGETGNTIYF.

V is TRBV29-1 and J is TRBJ1-1; perhaps TRBD1 as D (5 bases). The CDR3 contains 13 residues. Germline CDR1 reads SQVTM; CDR2 reads ANQGSEA. V shed 6 bases and J shed 3 bases, with 14 bases lying between them. In DNA form, the CDR3 reads TGCAGCGTCCCGGGATTAGGGGACACTGAAGCTTTCTTT. This gives the protein CSVPGLGDTEAFF.

The V call is TRBV3-1 (or the pseudogene TRBV3-2), the J call TRBJ1-4; tentative D call: TRBD1 (6 bases). With 4 bases removed from V and 5 bases from J, the gap between germline ends came to 14 bases. Germline-derived CDR1 and CDR2 are LGHDT and YNNKEL (reference sequence). The CDR3 length is 15 residues. CDR3 nucleotide sequence: TGTGCCAGCAGCCCAATACAGGGCCCAAATGAAAAACTGTTTTTT. Translating it yields CASSPIQGPNEKLFF.

The V call is TRBV18, the J call TRBJ2-5; 11 nucleotides match TRBD2. This CDR3 contains 16 residues. Trimming removed 6 bases from V and 2 bases from J; junction bases left unmatched: 8. Germline V lookup: CDR1 KGHSH, CDR2 LQKENI. The CDR3 spells CASSTSLAGGQETQYF. The CDR3, as DNA: TGTGCCAGCTCGACATCTCTAGCGGGGGGACAAGAGACCCAGTACTTC. The entire variable domain, with the rest obtained from reference TRBV18 and TRBJ2-5, is as follows: NAGVMQNPRHLVRRRGQEARLRCSPMKGHSHVYWYRQLPEEGLKFMVYLQKENIIDESGMPKERFSAEFPKEGPSILRIQQVVRGDSAAYFCASSTSLAGGQETQYFGPGTRLLVL.

The genes are TRBV29-1 and TRBJ1-1; no clear D. With 7 bases removed from V and 0 bases from J, the gap between germline ends came to 12 bases. Germline V gene lookup returns CDR1 SQVTM and CDR2 ANQGSEA. The CDR3 spans 13 residues. The CDR3 bases are TGCAGCGCCCGCTACAGCTTGAACACTGAAGCTTTCTTT. Its translation is CSARYSLNTEAFF.

V gene TRBV28 combines with J gene TRBJ2-3, with 9 bases identical to TRBD1. The CDR3 has 18 residues. The junction had 17 bases not matched to a gene; V was cut back by 6 bases and J by 4 bases. Germline assignment: CDR1 MDHEN and CDR2 SYDVKM. CDR3 protein: CASSLLSGTGFGADTQYF. The CDR3 nucleotides read TGTGCCAGCAGCCTACTCTCCGGGACAGGGTTTGGAGCAGATACGCAGTATTTT.

The V gene is TRBV10-1, the J gene TRBJ1-3; D gene unclear. Germline assignment: CDR1 WNHNN and CDR2 SYGVQD (reference sequence). V was pared by 3 bases and J by 0 bases, with 9 bases between. The CDR3 runs 15 residues. The CDR3 here is CASSESGSSGNTIYF. The DNA for the CDR3 is TGCGCCAGCAGTGAATCGGGGAGCTCTGGAAACACCATATATTTT.

The rearrangement links TRBV4-3 to TRBJ2-7; the match to TRBD2 covers 12 bases. Trimming cost V 1 base and J 4 bases; bases outside gene matches: 5. Germline lookup yields CDR1 LGHNA and CDR2 YSLEER. This CDR3 has 16 residues. CDR3: CASSQVLGLAGYEQYF. The CDR3 DNA is TGCGCCAGCAGCCAAGTTTTGGGACTAGCGGGTTACGAGCAGTACTTC.

V gene TRBV7-2 combines with J gene TRBJ2-3; possibly TRBD2 for D (7 bases). This CDR3 spans 17 amino acids. Trimming cost V 2 bases and J 4 bases, with 19 bases left between them. Per the germline V gene, CDR1 is SGHTA and CDR2 is FQGNSA. CDR3 nucleotide sequence: TGTGCCAGCAGCTTATATGGCGGGGGCTGGGGCGCAGATACGCAGTATTTT. Amino acids: CASSLYGGGWGADTQYF.

This rearrangement joins TRBV19 to TRBJ1-2; 7 bases match TRBD1. The CDR3 is 15 amino acids. V was clipped by 7 bases and J by 2 bases; unmatched bases: 10. Germline CDR1 reads LNHDA; CDR2 reads SQIVND (reference sequence). This CDR3 reads CASTATGSRNYGYTF. Here the CDR3 DNA reads TGTGCCAGTACCGCGACAGGGTCCAGGAACTATGGCTACACCTTC.

The V and J genes are TRBV5-6 and TRBJ1-1; no clear D. Between the trimmed V and J ends, which lost 0 bases and 2 bases, there was a span of 11 bases. The CDR3 has 15 amino acids. The germline CDR1 and CDR2 sequences are SGHDT and YYEEEE. The CDR3 DNA follows: TGTGCCAGCAGCTTGGACACGGGATTTAACACTGAAGCTTTCTTT. It translates to CASSLDTGFNTEAFF.

The V and J genes are TRBV29-1 and TRBJ1-2, with a possible D match to TRBD1 (6 bases). V was cut by 6 bases and J by 0 bases, with 8 bases left in between. The CDR3 covers 12 residues. Germline V gene data show CDR1 as SQVTM and CDR2 as ANQGSEA. CDR3 bases: TGCAGCGTACAGGGAGCTAACTATGGCTACACCTTC. Protein sequence: CSVQGANYGYTF.

This clone was seen a handful of times. This chain links TRBV18 with TRBJ1-6; TRBD1 aligns across 9 bases. The germline gives CDR1 KGHSH, CDR2 LQKENI. The CDR3 length is 15 residues. With V trimmed by 4 bases and J by 7 bases, 5 bases remained unmatched. CDR3 sequence reads: CASSLQGARNSPLHF. The CDR3 nucleotides read TGTGCCAGCTCACTACAGGGGGCGCGGAATTCACCCCTCCACTTT.

J is TRBJ1-3 and V is TRBV27, with unresolved D. With 0 bases removed from V and 0 bases from J, the gap between germline ends came to 12 bases. CDR3 length: 17 amino acids. CDR1 and CDR2 (germline): MNHEY, SMNVEV (reference sequence). CDR3 region: CASSLSPGPSSGNTIYF. As DNA, the CDR3 is TGTGCCAGCAGTTTATCCCCCGGACCAAGCTCTGGAAACACCATATATTTT.

This clone has only one observation. The genes are TRBV30 and TRBJ2-5, with D hard to call. V lost 2 bases, J lost 2 bases, and 12 bases lay in between. There are 14 residues in the CDR3. Per the germline V gene, CDR1 is GTSNPN and CDR2 is SVGIG (reference sequence). This chain's CDR3 is CAWSKAGIQETQYF. CDR3 DNA sequence: TGTGCCTGGAGTAAGGCAGGTATTCAAGAGACCCAGTACTTC.

V is TRBV27 and J is TRBJ1-4, with TRBD1 matching over 7 bases. Germline CDR1 and CDR2: MNHEY and SMNVEV (reference sequence). The CDR3 has 15 amino acids. The V segment lost 6 bases and the J segment 1 base; nucleotides outside the gene matches: 5. CDR3 in amino acids: CASRADRVTNEKLFF. The DNA for the CDR3 is TGTGCCAGCAGAGCTGACAGGGTAACTAATGAAAAACTGTTTTTT.

The chain recombines TRBV6-1 with TRBJ2-3; TRBD2 agrees at 8 bases. CDR3 size: 22 residues. J lost 0 bases, V lost 2 bases, and 22 bases had no gene match. Germline assignment: CDR1 MNHNS and CDR2 SASEGT. This CDR3 is CASSELQGRAGVWGSSTDTQYF. The DNA of the CDR3 is TGTGCCAGCAGTGAACTACAGGGACGAGCGGGAGTGTGGGGCTCTAGCACAGATACGCAGTATTTT.

V is TRBV11-2 and J is TRBJ1-2; no definite D call. Germline V gene lookup returns CDR1 SGHAT and CDR2 FQNNGV. CDR3 size: 14 residues. Trimming cost V 2 bases and J 0 bases, with 7 bases left between them. The CDR3 DNA sequence: TGTGCCAGCAGCTTAAGCGGAGCTAACTATGGCTACACCTTC. Residues: CASSLSGANYGYTF.